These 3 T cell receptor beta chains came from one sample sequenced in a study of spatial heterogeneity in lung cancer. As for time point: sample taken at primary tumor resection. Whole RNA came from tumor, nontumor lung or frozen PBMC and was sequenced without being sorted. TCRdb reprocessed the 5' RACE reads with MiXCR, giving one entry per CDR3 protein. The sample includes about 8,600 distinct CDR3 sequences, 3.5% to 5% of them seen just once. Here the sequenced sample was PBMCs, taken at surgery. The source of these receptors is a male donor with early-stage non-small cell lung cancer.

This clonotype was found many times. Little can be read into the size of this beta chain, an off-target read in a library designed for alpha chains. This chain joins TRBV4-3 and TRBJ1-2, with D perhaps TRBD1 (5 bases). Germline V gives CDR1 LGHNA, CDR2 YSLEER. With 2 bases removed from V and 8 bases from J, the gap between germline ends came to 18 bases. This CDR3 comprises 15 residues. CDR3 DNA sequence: TGCGCCAGCAGCCAAAACCCTGGGCAGGGCGGCGGCTACACCTTC. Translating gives CASSQNPGQGGGYTF.

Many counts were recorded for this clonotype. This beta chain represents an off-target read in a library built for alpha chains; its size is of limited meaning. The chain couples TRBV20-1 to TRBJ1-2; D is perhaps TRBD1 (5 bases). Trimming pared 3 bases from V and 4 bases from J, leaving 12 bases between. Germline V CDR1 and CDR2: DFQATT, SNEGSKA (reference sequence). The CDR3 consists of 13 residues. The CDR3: CSASQTGTYGYTF. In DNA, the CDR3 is TGCAGTGCTAGTCAGACCGGGACCTATGGCTACACCTTC.

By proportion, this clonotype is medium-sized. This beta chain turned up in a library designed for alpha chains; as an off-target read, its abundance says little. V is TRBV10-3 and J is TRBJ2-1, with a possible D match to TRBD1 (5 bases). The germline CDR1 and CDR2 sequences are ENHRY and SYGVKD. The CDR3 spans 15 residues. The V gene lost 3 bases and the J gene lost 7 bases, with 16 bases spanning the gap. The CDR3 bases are TGTGCCATCAGTGACCCTGAAAGGGGTAGGAATGAGCAGTTCTTC. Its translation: CAISDPERGRNEQFF.